This T cell receptor (beta chain) came from a study of cytomegalovirus exposure and HLA in healthy donors. Study context: Most donors, 80% to 90% of several hundred genotyped, fell in the Caucasian-associated ancestry cluster. Findings and caveats of the study: The availability of immune exposure information extended only to CMV serostatus. HLA allele associations emerged for around 15,000 TCR beta sequences in a later analysis, at 0.05 false discovery rate.

A multiplex PCR was run with 60 Vbeta primers and 13 Jbeta primers. Sequencing was performed with immunoSEQ multiplex PCR; in TCRdb, only in-frame clones are kept and a portion is missing. The table includes around 160,000 clones, around two thirds detected once. As regards this clone: Its antigen remains unidentified.

CDR3 size: 15 residues. Germline V gene sequence: CDR1 SGHRS, CDR2 YFSETQ. The ends lost 3 bases at V and 5 bases at J; junction bases unmatched: 6. The origin of this receptor is a man in his fifties in good health and CMV-seronegative. The material sequenced was PBMCs. The V and J genes are TRBV5-1 and TRBJ1-4, with 8 positions matching TRBD1. The CDR3 DNA sequence: TGCGCCAGCAGCTCGGGGGACAGGAACAATGAAAAACTGTTTTTT. The encoded protein is CASSSGDRNNEKLFF.